Listed below are T cell receptor beta chains from one sample, sequenced in a study of blood T cells in healthy people across ages. One entry per CDR3 protein, called by TCRdb with MiXCR from the 5' RACE reads. The repertoire has some 1.7 million distinct CDR3 sequences, 28% of them found once; the top ten carry more than 6%. Sequenced input: blood. Source of these receptors: a woman younger than 45 in good health. The CDR3 runs from the conserved cysteine through the conserved F or W. The D gene is left open where the match is weak. Where a row states a size, it is once, few, many or the class of an expanded clone; other rows omit it.

TRBJ2-5 few 14 TRBD2 TRBV5-1 CASSPSGGFETQYF TGCGCCAGCAGCCCTAGCGGAGGTTTTGAGACCCAGTACTTC
TRBJ2-5 few 14 TRBD2 TRBV12-3/TRBV12-4 CASSPERGRETQYF TGTGCCAGCAGTCCTGAGCGGGGGCGAGAGACCCAGTACTTC
TRBJ1-2 NA 13 NA TRBV3-1 CASSQQGIYGYTF TGTGCCAGCAGCCAACAGGGAATCTATGGCTACACCTTC
TRBJ1-1 NA 14 NA TRBV10-3 CAIRGDGLNTEAFF TGTGCCATCAGGGGGGACGGACTGAACACTGAAGCTTTCTTT
TRBJ2-5 NA 13 TRBD2 TRBV20-1 CSAPATSEETQYF TGCAGTGCTCCGGCCACTAGCGAAGAGACCCAGTACTTC
TRBJ2-7 few 14 NA TRBV20-1 CSAKDTRRDYEQYF TGCAGTGCTAAGGACACCCGACGGGACTACGAGCAGTACTTC
TRBJ2-4 few 16 NA TRBV6-6 CVSSPLSVLAKNIQYF TGTGTCAGCAGTCCTCTGTCAGTTCTAGCCAAAAACATTCAGTACTTC
TRBJ1-1 NA 15 TRBD1 TRBV7-9 CASSVGWDRDLEAFF TGTGCCAGCAGCGTAGGGTGGGACAGGGACCTTGAAGCTTTCTTT
TRBJ2-1 NA 14 NA TRBV27 CASSLSGTVHEQFF TGTGCCAGCAGTTTATCCGGGACTGTCCATGAGCAGTTCTTC
TRBJ2-3 few 14 TRBD2 TRBV20-1 CSARISGRGDTQYF TGCAGTGCTCGGATCAGCGGGAGAGGAGATACGCAGTATTTT
TRBJ1-2 few 13 TRBD1 TRBV29-1 CSGGQGEGYGYTF TGCAGCGGGGGACAGGGGGAGGGCTATGGCTACACCTTC
TRBJ1-1 few 15 NA TRBV4-1 CASRELGRMNTEAFF TGCGCCAGCAGGGAACTGGGACGGATGAACACTGAAGCTTTCTTT
TRBJ2-3 few 16 TRBD1 TRBV10-3 CAISRGTGNMADTQYF TGTGCCATCAGTCGGGGGACAGGGAACATGGCAGATACGCAGTATTTT
TRBJ1-2 NA 15 TRBD1 TRBV4-3 CASSQDLGQGFGYTF TGCGCCAGCAGCCAAGATTTAGGACAGGGTTTTGGCTACACCTTC
TRBJ2-7 NA 14 NA TRBV7-2 CASSLAPPAAEQYF TGTGCCAGCAGCTTAGCCCCCCCTGCGGCCGAGCAGTACTTC
TRBJ1-6 few 15 NA TRBV5-1 CASSLGGTENSPLHF TGCGCCAGCAGCTTGGGGGGGACGGAGAATTCACCCCTCCACTTT
TRBJ1-3 NA 16 NA TRBV19 CASSRLGLDAGNTIYF TGTGCCAGTAGTAGATTGGGCCTAGACGCTGGAAACACCATATATTTT
TRBJ2-7 NA 14 TRBD1 TRBV18 CASSPRDREREQYF TGTGCCAGCTCACCCCGGGACAGGGAGAGGGAGCAGTACTTC
TRBJ2-1 few 15 TRBD2 TRBV4-1 CASSPQLAVYNEQFF TGCGCCAGCAGCCCCCAACTAGCGGTCTACAATGAGCAGTTCTTC
TRBJ1-2 few 11 NA TRBV30 CALNPDYGYTF TGTGCGTTAAACCCTGACTATGGCTACACCTTC
TRBJ2-5 few 14 NA TRBV28 CASSWPDRQETQYF TGTGCCAGCAGTTGGCCGGACAGACAAGAGACCCAGTACTTC
TRBJ2-1 many 12 NA TRBV27 CASSLRGNEQFF TGTGCCAGCAGCTTACGCGGCAATGAGCAGTTCTTC
TRBJ2-7 many 14 TRBD1 TRBV28 CASSRTGRSYEQYF TGTGCCAGCAGCAGGACAGGGCGGTCCTACGAGCAGTACTTC
TRBJ2-4 many 15 NA TRBV24-1 CATSDPTVGKNIQYF TGTGCCACCAGTGACCCGACAGTTGGCAAAAACATTCAGTACTTC
TRBJ1-1 few 15 NA TRBV4-1 CASSQDRAANTEAFF TGCGCCAGCAGCCAAGATAGGGCGGCGAACACTGAAGCTTTCTTT
TRBJ1-5 NA 14 NA TRBV27 CASRLVPRNQPQHF TGTGCCAGCAGGTTAGTTCCGCGCAATCAGCCCCAGCATTTT
TRBJ2-7 NA 13 TRBD1 TRBV29-1 CSVGTGRGYEQYF TGCAGCGTTGGGACAGGTCGCGGCTACGAGCAGTACTTC
TRBJ2-7 many 14 NA TRBV2 CASSVRRTSYEQYF TGTGCCAGCAGTGTCAGGAGAACCTCCTACGAGCAGTACTTC
TRBJ2-7 NA 17 TRBD2 TRBV5-1 CASSLGLAGESSYEQYF TGCGCCAGCAGCCTAGGACTAGCGGGAGAAAGCTCCTACGAGCAGTACTTC
TRBJ1-1 once 15 NA TRBV21-1 CASSGWDRGWTEAFF TGTGCCAGCAGCGGCTGGGACAGGGGCTGGACTGAAGCTTTCTTT
TRBJ2-3 few 16 NA TRBV28 CASSKQRAPSTDTQYF TGTGCCAGCAGTAAACAGCGCGCTCCTAGCACAGATACGCAGTATTTT
TRBJ2-7 few 16 TRBD2 TRBV4-1 CASSLLAVEGAYEQYF TGCGCCAGCAGCCTTCTAGCGGTGGAGGGAGCCTACGAGCAGTACTTC
TRBJ2-2 few 15 NA TRBV12-3/TRBV12-4 CASSLASGNTGELFF TGTGCCAGCAGTTTAGCCAGCGGAAACACCGGGGAGCTGTTTTTT
TRBJ2-1 NA 18 NA TRBV7-9 CASNDILQQRVSYNEQFF TGTGCCAGCAACGATATTTTGCAGCAGCGAGTCTCCTACAATGAGCAGTTCTTC
TRBJ2-4 NA 16 NA TRBV7-9 CASSSIGFLAKNMQYF TGTGCCAGCAGCTCTATCGGGTTCCTAGCCAAAAACATGCAGTACTTC
TRBJ2-7 NA 15 NA TRBV2 CASKADRARSYEQYF TGTGCCAGCAAAGCCGACCGCGCCCGGTCCTACGAGCAGTACTTC
TRBJ2-7 NA 15 NA TRBV20-1 CSAISPAGSSAEQYF TGCAGTGCGATATCCCCGGCAGGGAGCTCAGCGGAGCAGTACTTC
TRBJ2-7 many 14 NA TRBV6-5 CATHPTGDFYEQYF TGTGCCACCCACCCTACAGGGGACTTCTACGAGCAGTACTTC
TRBJ2-7 NA 12 NA TRBV20-1 CSARGRRDEQYF TGCAGTGCTAGGGGCCGCAGGGACGAGCAGTACTTC
TRBJ2-7 NA 15 NA TRBV29-1 CSVLPGSRVTYEQYF TGCAGCGTCCTACCTGGGAGCAGGGTGACCTACGAGCAGTACTTC
TRBJ2-5 few 16 TRBD2 TRBV3-1 CASSRRLAGGTETQYF TGTGCCAGCAGCCGAAGACTAGCGGGAGGAACCGAGACCCAGTACTTC
TRBJ2-5 few 14 NA TRBV6-1 CASSHSLGQETQYF TGTGCCAGCAGTCACTCCCTTGGCCAAGAGACCCAGTACTTC
TRBJ2-3 NA 14 NA TRBV7-2 CASSYRGATDTQYF TGTGCCAGCAGTTACCGTGGGGCCACAGATACGCAGTATTTT
TRBJ2-5 few 14 NA TRBV13 CASSFPGMGETQYF TGTGCCAGCAGCTTCCCCGGGATGGGGGAGACCCAGTACTTC
TRBJ2-3 NA 14 NA TRBV6-4 CASGPRTSRVTQYF TGTGCCAGCGGCCCACGGACCTCTCGCGTTACGCAGTATTTT
TRBJ2-7 NA 14 TRBD1 TRBV6-6 CASRAGTGIYEQYF TGTGCCAGCAGAGCCGGGACAGGGATCTACGAGCAGTACTTC
TRBJ2-7 NA 15 TRBD2 TRBV29-1 CSVEEPGGSSYEQYF TGCAGCGTTGAAGAGCCAGGCGGGAGCTCCTACGAGCAGTACTTC
TRBJ1-1 few 14 TRBD1 TRBV30 CAWMRGQGNTEAFF TGTGCCTGGATGAGGGGACAGGGGAACACTGAAGCTTTCTTT
TRBJ2-7 NA 14 TRBD1 TRBV3-1 CASSHRTGVHEQYF TGTGCCAGCAGCCATAGGACAGGGGTCCACGAGCAGTACTTC
TRBJ1-1 NA 13 NA TRBV3-1 CASSPTGGAEAFF TGTGCCAGCAGCCCTACTGGGGGAGCCGAAGCTTTCTTT
TRBJ2-3 NA 16 TRBD1 TRBV5-1 CASSFTGTGYSDTQYF TGCGCCAGCAGTTTTACCGGGACAGGATATTCAGATACGCAGTATTTT
TRBJ2-7 many 14 TRBD2 TRBV4-1 CASVDIAGAYEQYF TGCGCCAGTGTTGATATAGCGGGAGCGTACGAGCAGTACTTC
TRBJ1-2 few 14 NA TRBV5-1 CASSYASRGYGYTF TGCGCCAGCAGCTACGCGAGTCGGGGCTATGGCTACACCTTC
TRBJ1-2 few 12 NA TRBV6-1 CASTSGYDGYTF TGTGCCAGCACATCAGGGTACGATGGCTACACCTTC
TRBJ2-2 few 16 TRBD1 TRBV6-5 CASSPGTGSGTGELFF TGTGCCAGCAGTCCCGGGACAGGGTCGGGAACCGGGGAGCTGTTTTTT
TRBJ1-2 NA 14 NA TRBV25-1 CASSDPTGPYGYTF TGTGCCAGCAGTGACCCCACAGGGCCTTATGGCTACACCTTC
TRBJ2-1 few 15 NA TRBV9 CASSKGTGPSNEQFF TGTGCCAGCAGCAAAGGGACTGGACCCTCGAATGAGCAGTTCTTC
TRBJ2-5 NA 15 TRBD1 TRBV20-1 CSALTGQAPQETQYF TGCAGTGCACTGACGGGACAGGCCCCCCAAGAGACCCAGTACTTC
TRBJ1-2 few 15 NA TRBV6-6 CASSQQETQYYGYTF TGTGCCAGCAGTCAGCAAGAGACCCAGTACTATGGCTACACCTTC
TRBJ2-5 many 17 TRBD1 TRBV28 CASSLQGAGGEQETQYF TGTGCCAGCAGTCTACAGGGGGCTGGGGGAGAGCAAGAGACCCAGTACTTC